The clone carrying this T cell receptor (beta chain) was counted a few times. Its antigen is unknown. This CDR3 contains 14 residues. Germline lookup yields CDR1 MGHRA and CDR2 YSYEKL. V trimming: 7 bases; J trimming: 4 bases; junction bases outside the gene matches: 4. The source of the sample is a study of blood T cells in healthy people across ages. Combining a sample-barcoded 5' primer with a J-beta primer mix, a second PCR ran for 7 to 11 cycles. Every sample produced at least 2.5 million CDR3-containing paired-end reads. TCRdb analysed the 5' RACE reads with MiXCR anew, one entry per CDR3 protein. The data contain 1.5 million or so distinct CDR3 sequences, around 39% of them singletons. Points from the study as a whole: For the donors, CMV status was unknown and possibly confounded expanded clonotype changes. Any conclusive comparison of naive versus antigen-experienced cells was prevented by using unsorted PBMCs.

With each sample, at least 6 micrograms of total RNA were extracted. Sequencing input: blood. The chain combines TRBV4-1 with TRBJ2-5; 12 nucleotides line up with TRBD2. This receptor was identified in a young woman in good health. The chain's CDR3 is CASNGGLAGETQYF. CDR3 in DNA: TGCGCCAGCAACGGGGGACTAGCGGGAGAGACCCAGTACTTC.